This TCR beta chain derives from a study of blood T cell repertoires in COVID-19. Study-wide context: Sample material is recorded as cDNA or gDNA derived from T cells, B-cell-depleted T cells, or PBMCs.

Germline CDR1 reads SEHNR; CDR2 reads FQNEAQ (reference sequence). V lost 1 base and J lost 5; bases outside the gene matches: 2. This CDR3 is built from 14 residues. Generated by immunoSEQ multiplex PCR, the TCRdb table keeps only in-frame clones and is missing some. Among roughly 70,000 clones, roughly 70% were seen once, and the ten largest hold less than 25%. V is TRBV7-9 and J is TRBJ2-5; 9 bases line up with TRBD1. What was sequenced was peripheral blood. The receptor comes from a man in his 60s with acute or convalescent COVID-19. CDR3 residues: CASSLGDRVETQYF. The CDR3 nucleotides read TGTGCCAGCAGCTTAGGGGACAGGGTGGAGACCCAGTACTTC. Based on the CDR3 plus reference TRBV7-9 and TRBJ2-5, the full variable domain is DTGVSQNPRHKITKRGQNVTFRCDPISEHNRLYWYRQTLGQGPEFLTYFQNEAQLEKSRLLSDRFSAERPKGSFSTLEIQRTEQGDSAMYLCASSLGDRVETQYFGPGTRLLVL.